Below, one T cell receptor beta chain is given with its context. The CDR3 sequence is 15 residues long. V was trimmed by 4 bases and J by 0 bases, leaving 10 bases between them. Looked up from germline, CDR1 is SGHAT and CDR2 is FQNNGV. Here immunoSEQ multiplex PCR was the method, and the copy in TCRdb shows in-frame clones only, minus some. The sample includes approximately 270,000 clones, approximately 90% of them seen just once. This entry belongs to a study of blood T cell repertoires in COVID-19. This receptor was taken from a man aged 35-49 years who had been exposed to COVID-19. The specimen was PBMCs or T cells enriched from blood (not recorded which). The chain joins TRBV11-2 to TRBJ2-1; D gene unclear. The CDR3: CASSSEPSSYNEQFF. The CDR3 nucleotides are TGTGCCAGCAGCTCGGAACCTAGCTCCTACAATGAGCAGTTCTTC.